This T cell receptor (beta chain) was captured in a study of CD8+CD57+ T cells in acquired aplastic anemia. The use of genomic DNA as template underpinned the TCR beta VDJ and CDR3 profiling. Each CDR3 protein is one row after TCRdb ran MiXCR on the reads. The table shows hundreds of thousands of distinct CDR3 sequences, with roughly 64% occurring only once. J was trimmed by 4 bases and V by 5 bases; bases with no gene match: 3. Per the germline V gene, CDR1 is KGHDR and CDR2 is SFDVKD. This CDR3 contains 15 residues. V gene TRBV24-1 combines with J gene TRBJ2-2; 10 bases line up with TRBD1. Source material: sorted CD4+, CD8+, or CD8+CD57+ T cells (not recorded which) from PBMCs. The receptor's source is a human donor in good health, serving as a control. CDR3 protein: CATSGGQGRTGELFF. The DNA for the CDR3 is TGTGCCACCAGTGGGGGACAGGGGCGCACCGGGGAGCTGTTTTTT.